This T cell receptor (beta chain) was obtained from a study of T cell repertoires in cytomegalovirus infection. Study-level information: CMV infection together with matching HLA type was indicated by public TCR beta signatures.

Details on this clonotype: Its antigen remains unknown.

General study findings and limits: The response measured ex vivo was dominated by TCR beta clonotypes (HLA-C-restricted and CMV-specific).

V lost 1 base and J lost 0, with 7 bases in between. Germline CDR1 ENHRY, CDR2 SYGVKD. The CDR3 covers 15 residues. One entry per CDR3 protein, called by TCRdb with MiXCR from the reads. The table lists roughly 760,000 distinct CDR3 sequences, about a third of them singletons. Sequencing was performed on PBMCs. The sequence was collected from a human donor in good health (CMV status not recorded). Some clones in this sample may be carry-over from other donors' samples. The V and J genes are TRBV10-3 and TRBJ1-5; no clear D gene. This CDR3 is CAISEFGNSNQPQHF. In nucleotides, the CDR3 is TGTGCCATCAGTGAGTTTGGGAATAGCAATCAGCCCCAGCATTTT.